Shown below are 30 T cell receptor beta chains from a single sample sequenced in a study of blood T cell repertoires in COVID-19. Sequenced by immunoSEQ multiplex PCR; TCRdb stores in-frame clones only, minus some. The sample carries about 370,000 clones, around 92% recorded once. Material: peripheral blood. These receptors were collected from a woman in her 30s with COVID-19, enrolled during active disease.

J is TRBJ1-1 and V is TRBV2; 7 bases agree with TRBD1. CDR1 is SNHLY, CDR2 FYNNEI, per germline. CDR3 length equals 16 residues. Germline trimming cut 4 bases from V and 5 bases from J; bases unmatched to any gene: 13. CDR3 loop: CASSAGHRTGGTEAFF. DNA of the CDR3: TGTGCCAGCAGTGCGGGCCATCGGACAGGAGGGACTGAAGCTTTCTTT.

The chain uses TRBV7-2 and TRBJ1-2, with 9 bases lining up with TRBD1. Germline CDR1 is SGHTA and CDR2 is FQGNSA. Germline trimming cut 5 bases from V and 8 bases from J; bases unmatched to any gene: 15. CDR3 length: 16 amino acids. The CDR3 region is CASSQNPGTGLRGYTF. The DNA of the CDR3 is TGTGCCAGCAGCCAAAATCCCGGGACAGGGCTTCGGGGCTACACCTTC.

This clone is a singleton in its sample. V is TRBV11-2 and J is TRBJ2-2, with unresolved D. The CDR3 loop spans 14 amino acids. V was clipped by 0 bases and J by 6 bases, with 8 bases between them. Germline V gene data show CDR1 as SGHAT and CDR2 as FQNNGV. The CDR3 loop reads CASSLDLAAGELFF. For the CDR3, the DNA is TGTGCCAGCAGCTTAGATCTGGCGGCCGGGGAGCTGTTTTTT.

The CDR3 DNA reads as TGTGCCAGCAGTTACTCGAGAGGGTCCCAAGAGACCCAGTACTTC. Amino acids: CASSYSRGSQETQYF. The chain combines TRBV6-5 with TRBJ2-5, with D perhaps TRBD2 (5 bases). The CDR3 extends over 15 amino acids. Trimming took off 0 bases at V and 1 base at J, with 9 bases between the two ends. Germline V CDR1 and CDR2: MNHEY, SVGAGI.

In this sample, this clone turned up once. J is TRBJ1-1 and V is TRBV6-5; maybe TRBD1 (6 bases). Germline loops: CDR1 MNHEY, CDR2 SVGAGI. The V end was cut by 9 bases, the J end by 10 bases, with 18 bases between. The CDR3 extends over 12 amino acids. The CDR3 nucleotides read TGTGCCAGTTGGGGGCCTTCTATTACAGCTTTCTTT. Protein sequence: CASWGPSITAFF.

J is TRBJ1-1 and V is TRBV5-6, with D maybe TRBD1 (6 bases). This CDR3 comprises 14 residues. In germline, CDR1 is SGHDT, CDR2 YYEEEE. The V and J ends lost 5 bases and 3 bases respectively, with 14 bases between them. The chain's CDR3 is CASSRQDRDTEAFF. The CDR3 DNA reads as TGTGCCAGCAGTCGACAGGATAGGGACACTGAAGCTTTCTTT.

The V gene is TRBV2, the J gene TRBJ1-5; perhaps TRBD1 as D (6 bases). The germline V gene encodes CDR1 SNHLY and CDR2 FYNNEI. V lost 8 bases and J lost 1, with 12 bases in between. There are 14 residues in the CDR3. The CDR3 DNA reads TGTGCCAGCGTTAAGGACAGAAGCAATCAGCCCCAGCATTTT. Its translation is CASVKDRSNQPQHF.

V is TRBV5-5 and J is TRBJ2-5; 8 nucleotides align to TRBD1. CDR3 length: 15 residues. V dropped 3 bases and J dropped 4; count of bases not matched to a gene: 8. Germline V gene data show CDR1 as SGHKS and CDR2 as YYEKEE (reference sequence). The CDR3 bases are TGTGCCAGCAGCTCCACAGGGGGACCGGGAGAGACCCAGTACTTC. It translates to CASSSTGGPGETQYF.

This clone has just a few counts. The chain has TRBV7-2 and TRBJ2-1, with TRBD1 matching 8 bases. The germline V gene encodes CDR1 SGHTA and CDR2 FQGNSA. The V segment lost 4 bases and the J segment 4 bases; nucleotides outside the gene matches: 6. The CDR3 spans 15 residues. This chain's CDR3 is CASSSRTGNYNEQFF. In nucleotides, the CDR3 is TGTGCCAGCAGCTCCAGGACAGGGAATTACAATGAGCAGTTCTTC. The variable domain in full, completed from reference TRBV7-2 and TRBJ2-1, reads GAGVSQSPSNKVTEKGKDVELRCDPISGHTALYWYRQSLGQGLEFLIYFQGNSAPDKSGLPSDRFSAERTGGSVSTLTIQRTQQEDSAVYLCASSSRTGNYNEQFFGPGTRLTVL.

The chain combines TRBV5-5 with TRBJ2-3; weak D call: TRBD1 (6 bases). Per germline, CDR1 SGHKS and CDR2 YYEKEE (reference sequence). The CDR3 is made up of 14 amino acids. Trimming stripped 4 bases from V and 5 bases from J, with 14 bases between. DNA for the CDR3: TGTGCCAGCAGCCTAGGGGGTAGGGGAGATACGCAGTATTTT. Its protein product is CASSLGGRGDTQYF.

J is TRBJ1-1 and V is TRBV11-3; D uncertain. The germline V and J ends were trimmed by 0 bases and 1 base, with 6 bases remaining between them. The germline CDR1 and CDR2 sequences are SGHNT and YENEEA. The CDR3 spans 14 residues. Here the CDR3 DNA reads TGTGCCAGCAGCTTAGATCCGAGGAACACTGAAGCTTTCTTT. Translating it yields CASSLDPRNTEAFF. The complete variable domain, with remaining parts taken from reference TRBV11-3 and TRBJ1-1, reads EAGVVQSPRYKIIEKKQPVAFWCNPISGHNTLYWYLQNLGQGPELLIRYENEEAVDDSQLPKDRFSAERLKGVDSTLKIQPAELGDSAVYLCASSLDPRNTEAFFGQGTRLTVV.

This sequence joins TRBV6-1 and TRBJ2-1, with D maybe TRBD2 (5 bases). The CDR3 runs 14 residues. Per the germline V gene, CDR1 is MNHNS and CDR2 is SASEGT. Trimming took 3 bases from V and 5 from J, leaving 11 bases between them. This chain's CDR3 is CASSEEVLDNEQFF. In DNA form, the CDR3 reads TGTGCCAGCAGTGAGGAGGTTTTGGACAATGAGCAGTTCTTC.

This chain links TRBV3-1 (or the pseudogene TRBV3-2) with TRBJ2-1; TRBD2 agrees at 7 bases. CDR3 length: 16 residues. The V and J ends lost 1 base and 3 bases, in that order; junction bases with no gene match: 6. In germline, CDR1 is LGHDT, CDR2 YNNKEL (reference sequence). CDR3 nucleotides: TGTGCCAGCAGCCAAGTGGGCCTAGCGGACTACAATGAGCAGTTCTTC. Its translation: CASSQVGLADYNEQFF.

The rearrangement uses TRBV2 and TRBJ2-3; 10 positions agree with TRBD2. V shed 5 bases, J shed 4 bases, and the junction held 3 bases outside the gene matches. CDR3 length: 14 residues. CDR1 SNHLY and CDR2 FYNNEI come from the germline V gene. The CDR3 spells CASSQLAGSDTQYF. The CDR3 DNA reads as TGTGCCAGCAGTCAACTAGCGGGATCAGATACGCAGTATTTT.

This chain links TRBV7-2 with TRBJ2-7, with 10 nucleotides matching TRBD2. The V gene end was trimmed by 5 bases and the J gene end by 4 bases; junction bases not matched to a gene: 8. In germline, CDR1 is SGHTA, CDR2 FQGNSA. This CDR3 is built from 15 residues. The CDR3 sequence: CASSRTSGGGYEQYV. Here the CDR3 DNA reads TGTGCCAGCAGCCGGACTAGCGGAGGTGGGTACGAGCAGTACGTC.

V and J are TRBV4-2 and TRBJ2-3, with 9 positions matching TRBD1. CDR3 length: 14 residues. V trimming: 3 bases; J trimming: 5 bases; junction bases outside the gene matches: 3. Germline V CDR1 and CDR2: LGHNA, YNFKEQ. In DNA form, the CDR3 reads TGTGCCAGCAGCCAGAGACAGGGGGGAGATACGCAGTATTTT. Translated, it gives CASSQRQGGDTQYF.

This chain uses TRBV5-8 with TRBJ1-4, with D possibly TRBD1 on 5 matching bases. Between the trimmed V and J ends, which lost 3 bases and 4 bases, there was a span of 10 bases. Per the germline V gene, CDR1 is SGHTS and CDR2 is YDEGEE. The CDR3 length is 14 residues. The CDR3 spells CASSSRQNNEKLFF. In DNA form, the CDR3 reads TGTGCCAGCAGCTCCCGACAGAATAATGAAAAACTGTTTTTT.

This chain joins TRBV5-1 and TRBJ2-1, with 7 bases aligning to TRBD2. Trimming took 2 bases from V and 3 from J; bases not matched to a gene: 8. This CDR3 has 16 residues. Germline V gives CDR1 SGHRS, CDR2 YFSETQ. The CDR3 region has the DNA TGCGCCAGCAGCTTTGTGGCTAGCGGAAACTACAATGAGCAGTTCTTC. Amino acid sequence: CASSFVASGNYNEQFF.

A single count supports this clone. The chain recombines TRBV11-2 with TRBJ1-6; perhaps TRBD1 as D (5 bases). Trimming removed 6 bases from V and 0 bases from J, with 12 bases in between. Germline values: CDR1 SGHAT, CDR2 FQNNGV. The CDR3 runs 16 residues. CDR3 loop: CASSPRGSSYNSPLHF. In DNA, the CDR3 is TGTGCCAGCAGTCCCCGGGGGAGCTCCTATAATTCACCCCTCCACTTT.

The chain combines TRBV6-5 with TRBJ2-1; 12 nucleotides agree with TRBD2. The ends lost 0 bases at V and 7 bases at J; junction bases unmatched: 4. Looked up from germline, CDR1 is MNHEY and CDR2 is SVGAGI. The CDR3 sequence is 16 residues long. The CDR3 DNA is TGTGCCAGCAGTTACTCTAAGACTAGCGGGGGTAATGAGCAGTTCTTC. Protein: CASSYSKTSGGNEQFF.

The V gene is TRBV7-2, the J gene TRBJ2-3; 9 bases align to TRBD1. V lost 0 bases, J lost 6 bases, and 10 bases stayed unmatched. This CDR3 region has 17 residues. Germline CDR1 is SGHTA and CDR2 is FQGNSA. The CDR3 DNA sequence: TGTGCCAGCAGCTTAGCTCCCCCGGGACAGGGAAGGGATACGCAGTATTTT. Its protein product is CASSLAPPGQGRDTQYF.

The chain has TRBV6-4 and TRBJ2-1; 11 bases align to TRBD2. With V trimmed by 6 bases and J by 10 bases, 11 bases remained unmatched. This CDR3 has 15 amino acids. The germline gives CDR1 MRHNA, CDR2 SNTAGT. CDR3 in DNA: TGTGCCAGCAGCACCATCGGGACTAGCGGTCAGGAGCAGTTCTTC. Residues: CASSTIGTSGQEQFF.

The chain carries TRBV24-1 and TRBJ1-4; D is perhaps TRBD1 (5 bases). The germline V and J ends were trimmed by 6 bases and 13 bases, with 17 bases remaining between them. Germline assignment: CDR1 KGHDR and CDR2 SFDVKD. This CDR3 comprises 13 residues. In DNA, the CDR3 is TGTGCCACCAGTAGGGACGGTCCGGGGGTACTGTTTTTT. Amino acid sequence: CATSRDGPGVLFF.

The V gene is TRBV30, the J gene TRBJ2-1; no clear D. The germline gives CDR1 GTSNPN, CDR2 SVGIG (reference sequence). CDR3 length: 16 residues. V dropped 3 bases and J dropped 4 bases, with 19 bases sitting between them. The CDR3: CAWSPYQPSRYNEQFF. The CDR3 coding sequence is TGTGCCTGGAGCCCATACCAACCCTCCCGGTACAATGAGCAGTTCTTC.

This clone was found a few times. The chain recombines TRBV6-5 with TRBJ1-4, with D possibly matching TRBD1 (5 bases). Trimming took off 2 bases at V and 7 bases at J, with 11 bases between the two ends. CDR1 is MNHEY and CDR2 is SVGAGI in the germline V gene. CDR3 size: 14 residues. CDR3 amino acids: CASSYEGTGEKLFF. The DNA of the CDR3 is TGTGCCAGCAGTTACGAAGGAACAGGTGAAAAACTGTTTTTT.

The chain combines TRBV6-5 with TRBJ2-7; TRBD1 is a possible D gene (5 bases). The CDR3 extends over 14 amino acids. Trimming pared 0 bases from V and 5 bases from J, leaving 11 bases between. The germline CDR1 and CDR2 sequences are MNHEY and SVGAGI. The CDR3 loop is CASSYSGQGNEQYF. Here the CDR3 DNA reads TGTGCCAGCAGTTACTCGGGGCAGGGAAACGAGCAGTACTTC.

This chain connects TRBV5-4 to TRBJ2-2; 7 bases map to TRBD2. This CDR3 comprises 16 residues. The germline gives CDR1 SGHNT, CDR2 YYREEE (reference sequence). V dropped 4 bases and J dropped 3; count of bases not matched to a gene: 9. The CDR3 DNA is TGTGCCAGCAGCCCTTCGCCTAGCGGACACACCGGGGAGCTGTTTTTT. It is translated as CASSPSPSGHTGELFF.

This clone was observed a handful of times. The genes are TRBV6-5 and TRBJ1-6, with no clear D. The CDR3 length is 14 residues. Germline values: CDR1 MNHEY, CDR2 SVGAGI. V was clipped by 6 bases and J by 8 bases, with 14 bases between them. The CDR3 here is CASSYTQDDSPLHF. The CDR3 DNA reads TGTGCCAGCAGCTATACTCAAGATGATTCACCCCTCCACTTT.

CDR3 protein: CATSRDRGEDTGELFF. CDR3 coding DNA: TGTGCCACCAGCAGAGATCGGGGGGAAGACACCGGGGAGCTGTTTTTT. This chain uses TRBV15 with TRBJ2-2; 7 nucleotides agree with TRBD2. Germline V CDR1 and CDR2: LNHNV, YYDKDF (reference sequence). CDR3 length: 16 amino acids. V was clipped by 0 bases and J by 3 bases; unmatched bases: 4.

CDR3 in amino acids: CASSLARDSGSVDGYTF. CDR3 nucleotide sequence: TGTGCCAGCAGCTTGGCCCGGGACTCAGGGAGTGTGGATGGCTACACCTTC. The rearrangement links TRBV5-4 to TRBJ1-2, with D possibly TRBD1 on 5 matching bases. V lost 0 bases to trimming and J lost 6 bases, with 21 bases between them. The CDR3 spans 17 residues. CDR1 is SGHNT, CDR2 YYREEE, per germline (reference sequence).